The 32 T cell receptor beta chains below all came from one sample that was sequenced in a study of shared clonotypes between healthy human individuals. Assay used: immunoSEQ multiplex PCR; TCRdb lists only in-frame clones, some missing. Of about 2.4 million clones in the sample, more than 85% were seen once. What was sequenced was naive CD4+ T cells from PBMCs. As for subset: CD45RA+ positively selected. The receptor set was obtained from a man between 18 and 35 years old in good health. Some clones in this sample may be carry-over from other donors' samples.

This clone was observed a few times. The gene calls are TRBV30 and TRBJ1-5, with TRBD1 as a possible D gene (5 bases). Trimming took 4 bases from V and 5 from J, leaving 15 bases between them. CDR1 and CDR2 from the germline V gene are GTSNPN and SVGIG (reference sequence). This CDR3 is 14 amino acids long. The CDR3 sequence is CAWNDQGRYQPQHF. Written as DNA, the CDR3 is TGTGCCTGGAACGACCAGGGTAGGTATCAGCCCCAGCATTTT. Full variable domain (outside the CDR3, taken from reference TRBV30 and TRBJ1-5): SQTIHQWPATLVQPVGSPLSLECTVEGTSNPNLYWYRQAAGRGLQLLFYSVGIGQISSEVPQNLSASRPQDRQFILSSKKLLLSDSGFYLCAWNDQGRYQPQHFGDGTRLSIL.

This clone has just one count. The genes are TRBV5-8 and TRBJ2-5; tentatively, D is TRBD2 (6 bases). The length of the CDR3 is 15 residues. V gave up 2 bases and J gave up 6 bases, with 17 bases separating them. Germline V gene sequence: CDR1 SGHTS, CDR2 YDEGEE. The CDR3 is CASSLLSGGRKTQYF. The CDR3 bases are TGTGCCAGCAGCTTACTCTCCGGGGGAAGAAAGACCCAGTACTTC.

This chain connects TRBV11-2 to TRBJ2-3; 7 nucleotides agree with TRBD2. Germline values: CDR1 SGHAT, CDR2 FQNNGV. Trimming cost V 2 bases and J 0 bases; bases outside gene matches: 11. The CDR3 extends over 18 amino acids. The DNA for the CDR3 is TGTGCCAGCAGCTTATCCCCAAGGGCTAGCGGTAGCACAGATACGCAGTATTTT. It codes for CASSLSPRASGSTDTQYF. The whole variable domain, remainder taken from reference TRBV11-2 and TRBJ2-3, is EAGVAQSPRYKIIEKRQSVAFWCNPISGHATLYWYQQILGQGPKLLIQFQNNGVVDDSQLPKDRFSAERLKGVDSTLKIQPAKLEDSAVYLCASSLSPRASGSTDTQYFGPGTRLTVL.

The V gene is TRBV14, the J gene TRBJ2-6; D unresolved. The ends were cut back, 0 bases at V and 3 bases at J, with 6 bases in the middle. Germline lookup yields CDR1 SGHDN and CDR2 FVKESK. The CDR3 extends over 15 amino acids. The CDR3 region is CASSQEPIGANVLTF. The CDR3 DNA reads TGTGCCAGCAGCCAAGAGCCAATTGGGGCCAACGTCCTGACTTTC. Together with reference TRBV14 and TRBJ2-6, the CDR3 gives the full variable domain: EAGVTQFPSHSVIEKGQTVTLRCDPISGHDNLYWYRRVMGKEIKFLLHFVKESKQDESGMPNNRFLAERTGGTYSTLKVQPAELEDSGVYFCASSQEPIGANVLTFGAGSRLTVL.

This chain links TRBV14 with TRBJ2-1; 8 positions agree with TRBD2. The CDR3 consists of 16 residues. V lost 2 bases and J lost 9; bases outside the gene matches: 12. Looked up from germline, CDR1 is SGHDN and CDR2 is FVKESK. CDR3 region: CASSQFYREGPLEQFF. DNA for the CDR3: TGTGCCAGCAGCCAATTTTATCGGGAGGGCCCGCTTGAGCAGTTCTTC.

The J gene is TRBJ2-7, the V gene TRBV6-6; D unclear. The germline V gene has CDR1 MNHNY and CDR2 SVGAGI (reference sequence). The CDR3 consists of 12 residues. V was clipped by 2 bases and J by 6 bases, with 8 bases between them. The chain's CDR3 is CASSYAAAEQYF. The DNA of the CDR3 is TGTGCCAGCAGTTACGCGGCGGCCGAGCAGTACTTC.

The chain is built from TRBV5-6 and TRBJ2-4, with a tentative D call TRBD1 (5 bases). The length of the CDR3 is 16 residues. V was trimmed by 4 bases and J by 2 bases, leaving 16 bases between them. CDR1 is SGHDT, CDR2 YYEEEE, per germline. CDR3 DNA: TGTGCCAGCAGCCTGCGGTGGGCAGGGACCAAAAACATTCAGTACTTC. This codes for CASSLRWAGTKNIQYF.

In the case of this clone: The sample has other DNA sequences that encode this CDR3 too. J is TRBJ2-7 and V is TRBV6-5, with 8 bases fitting TRBD1. J lost 2 bases, V lost 2 bases, and 2 bases had no gene match. The CDR3 spans 14 residues. In germline, CDR1 is MNHEY, CDR2 SVGAGI. The CDR3 region has the DNA TGTGCCAGCAGTTACGGACAGGGAACCTACGAGCAGTACTTC. Its protein is CASSYGQGTYEQYF.

The gene calls are TRBV28 and TRBJ2-7; tentatively, D is TRBD2 (6 bases). The germline V gene has CDR1 MDHEN and CDR2 SYDVKM. The CDR3 length is 14 residues. V was shortened by 2 bases and J by 6 bases, with 14 bases between the two germline ends. CDR3 bases: TGTGCCAGCAGTTTACCGGGGAGGTACGCCGAGCAGTACTTC. It translates to CASSLPGRYAEQYF.

V is TRBV2 and J is TRBJ2-7; 10 positions agree with TRBD1. Germline CDR1 SNHLY, CDR2 FYNNEI. The CDR3 is 15 residues long. The V gene end was trimmed by 2 bases and the J gene end by 3 bases; junction bases not matched to a gene: 4. The CDR3 DNA is TGTGCCAGCAGTGAAAGGACAGGGGGGGACTACGAGCAGTACTTC. It specifies CASSERTGGDYEQYF.

The V call is TRBV2, the J call TRBJ2-7, with 7 bases aligning to TRBD1. J was trimmed by 1 base and V by 3 bases; bases with no gene match: 6. The germline V gene has CDR1 SNHLY and CDR2 FYNNEI. The CDR3 is 15 amino acids. This CDR3 reads CASSERTGTSYEQYF. CDR3 in DNA: TGTGCCAGCAGTGAGAGGACAGGCACTTCCTACGAGCAGTACTTC.

This clone was detected once. V is TRBV9 and J is TRBJ2-5; perhaps D is TRBD1 or TRBD2 (6 bases each). V lost 4 bases and J lost 2, with 15 bases in between. This CDR3 comprises 15 residues. Germline V gives CDR1 SGDLS, CDR2 YYNGEE. The CDR3 region has the DNA TGTGCCAGCAGCAACACAGGGCGGGGTCAAGAGACCCAGTACTTC. It is translated as CASSNTGRGQETQYF.

Details on this clone: This same CDR3 is encoded by further DNA sequences in the sample. This chain links TRBV18 with TRBJ2-5; D call uncertain. The CDR3 contains 12 residues. V was pared by 2 bases and J by 5 bases, with 6 bases between. Germline assignment: CDR1 KGHSH and CDR2 LQKENI. CDR3 in amino acids: CASSPSAETQYF. The CDR3 nucleotides read TGTGCCAGCTCACCATCGGCGGAGACCCAGTACTTC.

The chain recombines TRBV27 with TRBJ2-1; TRBD2 is a possible D gene (6 bases). The CDR3 is 17 amino acids. The germline V and J ends were trimmed by 4 bases and 5 bases, with 21 bases remaining between them. Germline V CDR1 and CDR2: MNHEY, SMNVEV (reference sequence). The CDR3 loop reads CASSSPLGGLRNNEQFF. For the CDR3, the DNA is TGTGCCAGCAGTTCCCCCCTGGGGGGTCTTAGAAACAATGAGCAGTTCTTC.

The chain uses TRBV12-5 and TRBJ2-2; D not resolved. CDR3 length equals 15 residues. The V gene's germline CDR1 is LGHNT and CDR2 FRNRAP. V was pared by 3 bases and J by 1 base, with 9 bases between. The CDR3 coding sequence is TGTGCTAGTGGTTTTGGGAATTTGAACACCGGGGAGCTGTTTTTT. Protein: CASGFGNLNTGELFF.

Only one count was recorded for this clone. In the same sample, other DNA sequences code for this CDR3. The chain has TRBV27 and TRBJ1-2, with D perhaps TRBD1 (5 bases). This CDR3 contains 13 residues. The ends were cut back, 2 bases at V and 4 bases at J, with 8 bases in the middle. CDR1 is MNHEY, CDR2 SMNVEV, per germline (reference sequence). The DNA of the CDR3 is TGTGCCAGCAGTTTAAGTGGGGCCTATGGCTACACCTTC. Translating gives CASSLSGAYGYTF.

The CDR3 region is CASSQGQGGPYEQYF. Written as DNA, the CDR3 is TGCGCCAGCAGCCAAGGACAGGGGGGACCGTACGAGCAGTACTTC. The chain uses TRBV5-1 and TRBJ2-7; 10 bases fit TRBD1. The CDR3 has 15 amino acids. Germline V CDR1 and CDR2: SGHRS, YFSETQ. The J segment lost 4 bases and the V segment lost 4 bases, leaving 8 bases of the junction unmatched.

This clone was picked up a small number of times. The chain combines TRBV19 with TRBJ1-5, with 9 bases lining up with TRBD1. Per germline, CDR1 LNHDA and CDR2 SQIVND (reference sequence). The CDR3 is made up of 14 amino acids. J lost 9 bases, V lost 10 bases, and 13 bases had no gene match. CDR3 residues: CATTGTGIQGPQHF. As DNA, the CDR3 is TGTGCCACAACCGGGACAGGGATTCAGGGGCCCCAGCATTTT.

The chain has TRBV5-1 and TRBJ2-7; no definite D call. The length of the CDR3 is 13 residues. Per the germline V gene, CDR1 is SGHRS and CDR2 is YFSETQ. V was clipped by 4 bases and J by 2 bases, with 10 bases between them. This CDR3 reads CASSQPGPYEQYF. The CDR3 DNA reads as TGCGCCAGCAGCCAGCCCGGGCCCTACGAGCAGTACTTC.

The chain has TRBV19 and TRBJ1-4; 7 bases map to TRBD1. With 6 bases clipped from V and 5 bases from J, the junction kept 3 bases outside the gene matches. The CDR3 contains 13 residues. The germline gives CDR1 LNHDA, CDR2 SQIVND (reference sequence). The CDR3 is CASRGQTNEKLFF. DNA for the CDR3: TGTGCCAGTAGGGGACAGACCAATGAAAAACTGTTTTTT.

This chain uses TRBV2 with TRBJ1-1, with TRBD1 identical over 8 bases. The CDR3 extends over 14 amino acids. The germline CDR1 and CDR2 sequences are SNHLY and FYNNEI. V dropped 6 bases and J dropped 0; count of bases not matched to a gene: 3. CDR3 in amino acids: CASRVTGVNTEAFF. The DNA of the CDR3 is TGTGCCAGCAGAGTGACAGGGGTGAACACTGAAGCTTTCTTT.

V is TRBV5-4 and J is TRBJ2-3; 11 bases agree with TRBD2. Germline assignment: CDR1 SGHNT and CDR2 YYREEE (reference sequence). Trimming at V came to 2 bases and at J to 4 bases, leaving 6 bases not matched to a gene. The CDR3 loop spans 16 amino acids. CDR3 DNA sequence: TGTGCCAGCAGCTTAACTAGCGGGAGAGGGGCAGATACGCAGTATTTT. Residues: CASSLTSGRGADTQYF.

The chain is built from TRBV7-7 and TRBJ2-3; 8 bases match TRBD2. Trimming at V came to 1 base and at J to 2 bases, leaving 5 bases not matched to a gene. Germline values: CDR1 SSHAT, CDR2 FNYEAQ (reference sequence). This CDR3 spans 16 amino acids. CDR3 in DNA: TGTGCCAGCAGCTTAGGGGCTAGCGGGTTCACAGATACGCAGTATTTT. Translation: CASSLGASGFTDTQYF.

This chain joins TRBV5-4 and TRBJ2-6; 7 nucleotides align to TRBD1. V was pared by 3 bases and J by 2 bases, with 2 bases of the junction left unmatched. This CDR3 is 15 amino acids long. Germline CDR1 is SGHNT and CDR2 is YYREEE (reference sequence). CDR3 sequence reads: CASSSQGAGANVLTF. The CDR3 DNA sequence: TGTGCCAGCAGCTCCCAGGGGGCTGGGGCCAACGTCCTGACTTTC.

J is TRBJ2-3 and V is TRBV7-2, with a tentative D call TRBD2 (5 bases). Germline V gene data show CDR1 as SGHTA and CDR2 as FQGNSA. CDR3 length: 14 amino acids. The V and J ends lost 4 bases and 2 bases respectively, with 10 bases between them. This chain's CDR3 is CASSSDFATDTQYF. The CDR3 DNA reads as TGTGCCAGCAGCTCGGACTTCGCCACAGATACGCAGTATTTT.

The chain couples TRBV18 to TRBJ2-3; D is unclear. Trimming left V 5 bases short and J 0 bases short, with 12 bases between. CDR1 KGHSH and CDR2 LQKENI come from the germline V gene. This CDR3 has 15 residues. CDR3 nucleotides: TGTGCCAGCTCAATGGACGGCCCTAGCACAGATACGCAGTATTTT. Amino acids: CASSMDGPSTDTQYF.

The chain employs TRBV15 and TRBJ2-1, with D possibly being TRBD2 (6 bases). Trimming took off 4 bases at V and 6 bases at J, with 16 bases between the two ends. The CDR3 loop spans 15 amino acids. Germline lookup yields CDR1 LNHNV and CDR2 YYDKDF (reference sequence). The CDR3 here is CATSNSIAAGNEQFF. The CDR3 DNA reads TGTGCCACCAGCAATTCCATCGCAGCGGGCAATGAGCAGTTCTTC.

The genes are TRBV27 and TRBJ1-2, with 10 bases identical to TRBD1. Per the germline V gene, CDR1 is MNHEY and CDR2 is SMNVEV (reference sequence). The CDR3 extends over 15 amino acids. The V gene end was trimmed by 10 bases and the J gene end by 4 bases; junction bases not matched to a gene: 12. The chain's CDR3 is CATRTGTGAGYGYTF. The CDR3, as DNA: TGTGCCACAAGAACGGGGACAGGGGCAGGCTATGGCTACACCTTC.

The chain joins TRBV7-2 to TRBJ1-4, with D unclear. The CDR3 is 15 amino acids. V lost 5 bases and J 0 bases, leaving 10 bases between the germline ends. Germline CDR1 reads SGHTA; CDR2 reads FQGNSA. The CDR3 is CASSPMTATNEKLFF. In nucleotides, the CDR3 is TGTGCCAGCAGCCCCATGACCGCAACTAATGAAAAACTGTTTTTT. Filled out from reference TRBV7-2 and TRBJ1-4, the complete variable domain reads GAGVSQSPSNKVTEKGKDVELRCDPISGHTALYWYRQSLGQGLEFLIYFQGNSAPDKSGLPSDRFSAERTGGSVSTLTIQRTQQEDSAVYLCASSPMTATNEKLFFGSGTQLSVL.

CDR3 DNA: TGTGCCAGCAGCTCAAGACAGGGGGCGGGCGAGCAGTACTTC. It codes for CASSSRQGAGEQYF. The rearrangement uses TRBV7-2 and TRBJ2-7, with TRBD1 matching 10 bases. The ends lost 4 bases at V and 6 bases at J; junction bases unmatched: 6. The length of the CDR3 is 14 residues. Looked up from germline, CDR1 is SGHTA and CDR2 is FQGNSA.

DNA of the CDR3: TGTGCCAGCAGCGTAGCCATTGGACTAGCGGGACAGTATTTT. Translated: CASSVAIGLAGQYF. The chain is built from TRBV9 and TRBJ2-3; 12 bases agree with TRBD2. The CDR3 extends over 14 amino acids. The V gene end was trimmed by 0 bases and the J gene end by 12 bases; junction bases not matched to a gene: 5. CDR1 SGDLS and CDR2 YYNGEE come from the germline V gene.

This chain uses TRBV29-1 with TRBJ2-7; D is possibly TRBD1 (6 bases). The CDR3 has 13 residues. Deletions cut 1 base from V and 2 bases from J, with 9 bases between. The germline CDR1 and CDR2 sequences are SQVTM and ANQGSEA. The CDR3: CSVEVKGAYEQYF. CDR3 sequence (DNA): TGCAGCGTTGAAGTAAAGGGGGCCTACGAGCAGTACTTC.